The next 15 T cell receptor beta chains were all read from a single sample in a study of blood T cell repertoires in COVID-19. This table comes from immunoSEQ multiplex PCR, and its TCRdb copy is limited to in-frame clones, with some not included. The table has 150,000 to 200,000 clones, about 85% seen once. What was sequenced was peripheral blood. All receptors come from a middle-aged woman with COVID-19, enrolled during active disease.

V and J are TRBV5-1 and TRBJ1-4; D unresolved. Germline CDR1 SGHRS, CDR2 YFSETQ. The CDR3 contains 15 residues. Trimming pared 0 bases from V and 0 bases from J, leaving 6 bases between. The CDR3 coding sequence is TGCGCCAGCAGCTTGGAACGGGCAACTAATGAAAAACTGTTTTTT. Its translation: CASSLERATNEKLFF.

The chain carries TRBV18 and TRBJ1-2; possibly TRBD1 for D (5 bases). V was cut by 3 bases and J by 7 bases, with 24 bases left in between. The CDR3 is 17 amino acids. From germline, CDR1 is KGHSH and CDR2 LQKENI. This chain's CDR3 is CASSPSQGSGHEGGYTF. CDR3 coding DNA: TGTGCCAGCTCACCCTCTCAGGGTTCGGGTCACGAAGGTGGCTACACCTTC.

This chain connects TRBV4-1 to TRBJ2-7; 9 bases align to TRBD2. Germline lookup yields CDR1 MGHRA and CDR2 YSYEKL. Losses at the gene ends were 0 bases for V and 4 bases for J; bases not matched to a gene: 10. The CDR3 length is 17 residues. In nucleotides, the CDR3 is TGCGCCAGCAGCCAAGATAAAGGGCGGGGGGGCCTATACGAGCAGTACTTC. It translates to CASSQDKGRGGLYEQYF.

V gene TRBV29-1 combines with J gene TRBJ2-7; 9 bases agree with TRBD2. The trim removed 4 bases at V and 5 bases at J, leaving 12 bases unmatched. This CDR3 has 15 residues. Germline CDR1 SQVTM, CDR2 ANQGSEA. The CDR3 region has the DNA TGCAGCGTTGTCAACGCGGGAGGGCCTTTCGACGAGCAGTACTTC. Its protein product is CSVVNAGGPFDEQYF.

The J gene is TRBJ2-1, the V gene TRBV7-6; TRBD2 aligns across 10 bases. The V gene's germline CDR1 is SGHVS and CDR2 FNYEAQ. This CDR3 has 15 amino acids. Unmatched junction bases numbered 2, after V lost 5 bases and J lost 1 base. The CDR3, as DNA: TGTGCCAGCAGCCCGACTAGCGGGTCCTACAATGAGCAGTTCTTC. Translating it yields CASSPTSGSYNEQFF.

The rearrangement uses TRBV12-5 and TRBJ2-3; TRBD1 aligns across 9 bases. V lost 4 bases to trimming and J lost 5 bases; unmatched junction nucleotides: 10. Per germline, CDR1 LGHNT and CDR2 FRNRAP. CDR3 length: 16 residues. In DNA, the CDR3 is TGTGCTAGTGGTTCTCGTATACAGGGGGCTATAGATACGCAGTATTTT. This encodes CASGSRIQGAIDTQYF.

V usage is TRBV9 and J usage is TRBJ2-5; 9 bases map to TRBD1. Germline CDR1 reads SGDLS; CDR2 reads YYNGEE. CDR3 size: 16 residues. Losses at the gene ends were 3 bases for V and 5 bases for J; bases not matched to a gene: 11. This chain's CDR3 is CASSGTGGLSGETQYF. CDR3 bases: TGTGCCAGCAGCGGCACAGGGGGCTTGAGCGGGGAGACCCAGTACTTC.

This clone was detected a few times. This sequence joins TRBV3-1 (or the pseudogene TRBV3-2) and TRBJ2-3, with 10 bases aligning to TRBD2. J was trimmed by 6 bases and V by 5 bases; bases with no gene match: 5. CDR3 length: 14 residues. From germline, CDR1 is LGHDT and CDR2 YNNKEL (reference sequence). Here the CDR3 DNA reads TGTGCCAGCAGCTCAAGCGGGAGGGCCGATACGCAGTATTTT. Translating gives CASSSSGRADTQYF.

The V and J genes are TRBV2 and TRBJ1-5; D might be TRBD1 (5 bases). Germline V gene lookup returns CDR1 SNHLY and CDR2 FYNNEI. The CDR3 loop spans 11 amino acids. Trimming stripped 1 base from V and 11 bases from J, with 6 bases between. For the CDR3, the DNA is TGTGCCAGCAGTGAAGAGGGGACCCAGCATTTT. Protein product: CASSEEGTQHF.

The table lists this clone with a count of one. The chain uses TRBV30 and TRBJ2-7, with D maybe TRBD1 (5 bases). V was trimmed by 2 bases and J by 5 bases, leaving 16 bases between them. CDR1 and CDR2 (germline): GTSNPN, SVGIG (reference sequence). CDR3 length: 14 residues. The CDR3 sequence is CAWSNGQGIDEQYF. In DNA, the CDR3 is TGTGCCTGGAGTAACGGGCAGGGAATCGACGAGCAGTACTTC.

This clone was picked up one time. V usage is TRBV4-3 and J usage is TRBJ1-2, with 8 bases aligning to TRBD1. The CDR3 totals 14 residues. V trimming: 2 bases; J trimming: 2 bases; junction bases outside the gene matches: 1. Germline-derived CDR1 and CDR2 are LGHNA and YSLEER. CDR3 nucleotides: TGCGCCAGCAGCCAATACAGGGGGAACTATGGCTACACCTTC. As protein: CASSQYRGNYGYTF.

V and J are TRBV11-3 and TRBJ2-1; D call uncertain. CDR1 SGHNT and CDR2 YENEEA come from the germline V gene. V lost 4 bases and J 7 bases, leaving 8 bases between the germline ends. There are 12 residues in the CDR3. CDR3 in amino acids: CASSYASNEQFF. The CDR3 DNA follows: TGTGCCAGCAGCTACGCCAGTAATGAGCAGTTCTTC.

The V call is TRBV5-1, the J call TRBJ2-5; perhaps TRBD2 as D (6 bases). The CDR3 is 16 amino acids. Trimming removed 0 bases from V and 3 bases from J, with 15 bases in between. Germline-derived CDR1 and CDR2 are SGHRS and YFSETQ. The CDR3 sequence: CASSLGGYWGEETQYF. CDR3 nucleotide sequence: TGCGCCAGCAGCTTGGGAGGTTATTGGGGGGAAGAGACCCAGTACTTC.

This chain uses TRBV5-6 with TRBJ1-1, with D possibly being TRBD1 (5 bases). Germline V CDR1 and CDR2: SGHDT, YYEEEE. This CDR3 comprises 13 residues. Trimming stripped 3 bases from V and 11 bases from J, with 17 bases between. CDR3 amino acids: CASSSLQGNRAFF. In nucleotides, the CDR3 is TGTGCCAGCAGCTCGCTTCAGGGTAACCGGGCTTTCTTT.

This chain connects TRBV6-5 to TRBJ1-2, with TRBD1 matching over 7 bases. Germline trimming cut 4 bases from V and 2 bases from J; bases unmatched to any gene: 4. The CDR3 length is 14 residues. CDR1 is MNHEY, CDR2 SVGAGI, per germline. CDR3 in amino acids: CASSSQTGNYGYTF. For the CDR3, the DNA is TGTGCCAGCAGTTCCCAGACAGGGAACTATGGCTACACCTTC.